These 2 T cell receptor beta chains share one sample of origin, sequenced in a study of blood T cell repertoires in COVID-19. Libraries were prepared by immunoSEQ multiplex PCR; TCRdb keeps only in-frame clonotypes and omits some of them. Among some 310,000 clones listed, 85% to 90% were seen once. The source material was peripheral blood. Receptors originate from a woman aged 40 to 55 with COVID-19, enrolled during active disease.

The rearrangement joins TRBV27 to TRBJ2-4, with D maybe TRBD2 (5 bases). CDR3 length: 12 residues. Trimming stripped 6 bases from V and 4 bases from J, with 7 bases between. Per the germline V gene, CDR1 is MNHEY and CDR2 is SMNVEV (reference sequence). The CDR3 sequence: CASRGGKNIQYF. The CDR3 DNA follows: TGTGCCAGCAGGGGCGGGAAAAACATTCAGTACTTC.

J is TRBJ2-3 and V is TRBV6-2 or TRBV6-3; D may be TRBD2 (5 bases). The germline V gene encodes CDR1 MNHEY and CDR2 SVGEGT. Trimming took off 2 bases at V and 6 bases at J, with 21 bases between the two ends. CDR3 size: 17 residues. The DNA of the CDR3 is TGTGCCAGCAGTTACGCGATGAGGGTACCAACCCCGGATACGCAGTATTTT. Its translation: CASSYAMRVPTPDTQYF.